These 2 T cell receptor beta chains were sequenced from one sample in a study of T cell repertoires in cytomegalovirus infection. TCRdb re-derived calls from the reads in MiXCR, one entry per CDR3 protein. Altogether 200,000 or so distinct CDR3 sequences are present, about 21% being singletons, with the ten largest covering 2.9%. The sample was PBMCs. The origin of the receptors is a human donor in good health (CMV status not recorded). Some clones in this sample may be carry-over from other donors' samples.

The CDR3: CSVSPGLAGYEQYF. CDR3 DNA sequence: TGCAGCGTTTCTCCGGGACTAGCGGGTTACGAGCAGTACTTC. This rearrangement joins TRBV29-1 to TRBJ2-7, with 12 positions matching TRBD2. The CDR3 sequence is 14 residues long. The trim removed 5 bases at V and 4 bases at J, leaving 6 bases unmatched. Looked up from germline, CDR1 is SQVTM and CDR2 is ANQGSEA.

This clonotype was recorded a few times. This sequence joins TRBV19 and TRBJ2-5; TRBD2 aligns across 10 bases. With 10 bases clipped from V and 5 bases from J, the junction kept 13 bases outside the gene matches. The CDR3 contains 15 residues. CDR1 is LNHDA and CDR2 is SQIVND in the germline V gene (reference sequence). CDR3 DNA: TGTGCCACGGGGGGGTGGACTAGCGGCCGGGAGACCCAGTACTTC. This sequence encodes CATGGWTSGRETQYF.